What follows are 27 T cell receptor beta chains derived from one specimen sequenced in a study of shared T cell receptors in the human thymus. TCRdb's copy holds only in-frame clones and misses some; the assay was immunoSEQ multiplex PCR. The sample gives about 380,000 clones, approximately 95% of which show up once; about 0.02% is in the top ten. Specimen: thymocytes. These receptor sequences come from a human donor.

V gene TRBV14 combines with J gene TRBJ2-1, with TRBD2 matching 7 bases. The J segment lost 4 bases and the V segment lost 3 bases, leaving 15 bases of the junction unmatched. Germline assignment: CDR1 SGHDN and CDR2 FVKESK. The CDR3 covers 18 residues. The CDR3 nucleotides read TGTGCCAGCAGCCATCGGATCCGGGCTAGCGGATCGTACAATGAGCAGTTCTTC. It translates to CASSHRIRASGSYNEQFF.

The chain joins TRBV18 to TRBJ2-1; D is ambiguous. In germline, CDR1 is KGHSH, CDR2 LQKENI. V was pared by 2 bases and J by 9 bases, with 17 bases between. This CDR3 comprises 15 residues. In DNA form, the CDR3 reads TGTGCCAGCTCACCATACTGGGATTTACGGAGTGAGCAGTTCTTC. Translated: CASSPYWDLRSEQFF.

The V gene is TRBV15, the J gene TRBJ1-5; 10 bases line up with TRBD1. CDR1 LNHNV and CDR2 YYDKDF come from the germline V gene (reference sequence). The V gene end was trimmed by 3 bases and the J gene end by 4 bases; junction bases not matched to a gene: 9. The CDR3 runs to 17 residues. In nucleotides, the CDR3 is TGTGCCACCAGCAGGGCCGACAGGGGGCGTGGGAATCAGCCCCAGCATTTT. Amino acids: CATSRADRGRGNQPQHF. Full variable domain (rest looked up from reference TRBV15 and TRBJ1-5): DAMVIQNPRYQVTQFGKPVTLSCSQTLNHNVMYWYQQKSSQAPKLLFHYYDKDFNNEADTPDNFQSRRPNTSFCFLDIRSPGLGDTAMYLCATSRADRGRGNQPQHFGDGTRLSIL.

The CDR3 DNA reads as TGTGCCAGCAGCCAAGAAATAGGGCGGGAGGGCAGGGCGAATGAGCAGTTCTTC. Translation: CASSQEIGREGRANEQFF. The chain employs TRBV4-2 and TRBJ2-1; 9 bases map to TRBD2. V gave up 0 bases and J gave up 7 bases; unmatched junction bases: 13. The CDR3 extends over 18 amino acids. Germline CDR1 LGHNA, CDR2 YNFKEQ.

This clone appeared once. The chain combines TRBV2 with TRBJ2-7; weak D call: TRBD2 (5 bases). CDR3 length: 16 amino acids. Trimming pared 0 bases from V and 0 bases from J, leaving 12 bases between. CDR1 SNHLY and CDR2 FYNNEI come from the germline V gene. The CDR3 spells CASSEALRLTSYEQYF. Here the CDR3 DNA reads TGTGCCAGCAGTGAAGCGCTGAGACTAACCTCCTACGAGCAGTACTTC.

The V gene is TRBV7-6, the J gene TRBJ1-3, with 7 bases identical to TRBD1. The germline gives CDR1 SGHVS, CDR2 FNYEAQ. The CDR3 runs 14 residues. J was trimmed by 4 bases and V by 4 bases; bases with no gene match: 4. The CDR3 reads CASSSTGRGNTIYF. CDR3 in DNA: TGTGCCAGCAGCTCGACAGGGAGGGGAAACACCATATATTTT.

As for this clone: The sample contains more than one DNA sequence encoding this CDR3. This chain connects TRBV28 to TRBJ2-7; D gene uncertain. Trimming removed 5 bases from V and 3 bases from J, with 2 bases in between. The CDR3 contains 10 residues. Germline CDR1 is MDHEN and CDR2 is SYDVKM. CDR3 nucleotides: TGTGCCAGCAGTCTCTACGAGCAGTACTTC. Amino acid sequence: CASSLYEQYF.

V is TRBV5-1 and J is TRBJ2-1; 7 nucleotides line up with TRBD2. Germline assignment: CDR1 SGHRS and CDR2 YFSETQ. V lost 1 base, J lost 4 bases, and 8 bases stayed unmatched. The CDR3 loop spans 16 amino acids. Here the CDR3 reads CASSLMRPSGYNEQFF. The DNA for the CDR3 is TGCGCCAGCAGCTTGATGAGGCCTAGCGGATACAATGAGCAGTTCTTC.

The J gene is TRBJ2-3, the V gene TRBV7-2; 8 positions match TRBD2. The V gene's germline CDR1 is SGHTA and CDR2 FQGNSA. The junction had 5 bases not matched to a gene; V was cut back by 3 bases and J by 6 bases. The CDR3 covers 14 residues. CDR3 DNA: TGTGCCAGCAGCTTTAAGCGGGAGACGGATACGCAGTATTTT. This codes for CASSFKRETDTQYF. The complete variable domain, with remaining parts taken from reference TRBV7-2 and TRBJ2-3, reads GAGVSQSPSNKVTEKGKDVELRCDPISGHTALYWYRQSLGQGLEFLIYFQGNSAPDKSGLPSDRFSAERTGGSVSTLTIQRTQQEDSAVYLCASSFKRETDTQYFGPGTRLTVL.

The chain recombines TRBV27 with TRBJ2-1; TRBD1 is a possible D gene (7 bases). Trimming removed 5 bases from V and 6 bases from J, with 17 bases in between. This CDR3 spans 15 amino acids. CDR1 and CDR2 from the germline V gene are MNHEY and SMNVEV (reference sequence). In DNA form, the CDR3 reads TGTGCCAGCAGTACGCGGGGACAGCCCCCCAATGAGCAGTTCTTC. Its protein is CASSTRGQPPNEQFF.

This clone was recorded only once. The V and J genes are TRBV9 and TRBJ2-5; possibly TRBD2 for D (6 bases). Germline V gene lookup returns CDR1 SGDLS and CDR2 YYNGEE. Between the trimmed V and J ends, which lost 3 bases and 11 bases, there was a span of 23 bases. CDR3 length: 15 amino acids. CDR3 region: CASSAHSGSGSEQYF. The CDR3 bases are TGTGCCAGCAGCGCCCATAGCGGATCCGGAAGTGAGCAGTACTTC.

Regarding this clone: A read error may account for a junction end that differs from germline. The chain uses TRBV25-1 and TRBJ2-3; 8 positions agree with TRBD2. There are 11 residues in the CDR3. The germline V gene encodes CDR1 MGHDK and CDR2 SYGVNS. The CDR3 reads CASGLAGRLAF. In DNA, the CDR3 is TGTGCCAGCGGATTAGCGGGACGACTTGCATTT. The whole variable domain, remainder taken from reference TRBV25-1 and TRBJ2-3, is EADIYQTPRYLVIGTGKKITLECSQTMGHDKMYWYQQDPGMELHLIHYSYGVNSTEKGDLSSESTVSRIRTEHFPLTLESARPSHTSQYLCASGLAGRLAFGPGTRLTVL.

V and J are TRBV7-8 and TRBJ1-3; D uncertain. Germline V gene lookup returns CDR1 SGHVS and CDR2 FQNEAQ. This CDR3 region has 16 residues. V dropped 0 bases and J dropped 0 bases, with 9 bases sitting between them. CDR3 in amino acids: CASSLAGKLSGNTIYF. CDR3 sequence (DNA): TGTGCCAGCAGCTTAGCTGGGAAACTCTCTGGAAACACCATATATTTT.

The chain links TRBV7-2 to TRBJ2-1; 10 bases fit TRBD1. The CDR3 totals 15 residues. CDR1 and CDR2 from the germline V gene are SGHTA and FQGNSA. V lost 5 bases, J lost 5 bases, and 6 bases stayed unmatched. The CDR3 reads CASSPGQGRNNEQFF. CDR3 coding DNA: TGTGCCAGCAGCCCGGGACAGGGGAGGAACAATGAGCAGTTCTTC.

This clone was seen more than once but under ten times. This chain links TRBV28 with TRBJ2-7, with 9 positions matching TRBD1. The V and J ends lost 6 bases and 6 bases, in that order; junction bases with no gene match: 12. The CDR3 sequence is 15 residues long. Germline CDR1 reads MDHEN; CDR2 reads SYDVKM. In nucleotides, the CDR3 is TGTGCCAGCAGCCCAGGCCGGGACAGGGTGGGCGAGCAGTACTTC. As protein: CASSPGRDRVGEQYF.

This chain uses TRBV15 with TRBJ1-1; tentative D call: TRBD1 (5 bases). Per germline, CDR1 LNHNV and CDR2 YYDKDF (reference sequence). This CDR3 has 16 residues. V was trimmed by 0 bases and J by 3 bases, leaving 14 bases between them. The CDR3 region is CATSRDGSGWDTEAFF. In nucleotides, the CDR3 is TGTGCCACCAGCAGAGATGGTTCAGGGTGGGACACTGAAGCTTTCTTT.

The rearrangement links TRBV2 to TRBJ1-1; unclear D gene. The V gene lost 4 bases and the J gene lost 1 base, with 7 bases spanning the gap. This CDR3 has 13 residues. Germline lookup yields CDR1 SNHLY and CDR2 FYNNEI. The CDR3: CASSGSRNTEAFF. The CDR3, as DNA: TGTGCCAGCAGTGGTTCCAGGAACACTGAAGCTTTCTTT.

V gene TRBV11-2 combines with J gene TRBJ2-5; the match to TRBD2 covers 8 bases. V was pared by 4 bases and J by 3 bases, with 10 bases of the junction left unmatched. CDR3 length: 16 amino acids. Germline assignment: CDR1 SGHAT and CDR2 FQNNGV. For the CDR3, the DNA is TGTGCCAGCAGCTCCATCACTAGCGGAACAAAAGAGACCCAGTACTTC. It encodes CASSSITSGTKETQYF.

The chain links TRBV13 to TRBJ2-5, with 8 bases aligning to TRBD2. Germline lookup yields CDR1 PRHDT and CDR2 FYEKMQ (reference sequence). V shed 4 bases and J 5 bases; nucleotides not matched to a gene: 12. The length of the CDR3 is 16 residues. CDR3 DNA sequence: TGTGCCAGCAGCTACGGGACTAGAAGACCGGGCGAGACCCAGTACTTC. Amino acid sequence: CASSYGTRRPGETQYF.

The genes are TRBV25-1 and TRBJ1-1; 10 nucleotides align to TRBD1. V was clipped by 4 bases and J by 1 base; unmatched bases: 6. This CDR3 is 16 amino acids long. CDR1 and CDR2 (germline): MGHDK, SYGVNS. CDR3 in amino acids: CASSGRQGAQNTEAFF. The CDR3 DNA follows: TGTGCCAGCAGTGGGAGACAGGGGGCGCAGAACACTGAAGCTTTCTTT.

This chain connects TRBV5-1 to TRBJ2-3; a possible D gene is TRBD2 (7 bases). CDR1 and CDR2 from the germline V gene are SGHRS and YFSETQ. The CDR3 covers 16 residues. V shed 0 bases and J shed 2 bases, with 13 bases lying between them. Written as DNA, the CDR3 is TGCGCCAGCAGCTTGGAGAGGGGGAGGGCCACAGATACGCAGTATTTT. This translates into CASSLERGRATDTQYF.

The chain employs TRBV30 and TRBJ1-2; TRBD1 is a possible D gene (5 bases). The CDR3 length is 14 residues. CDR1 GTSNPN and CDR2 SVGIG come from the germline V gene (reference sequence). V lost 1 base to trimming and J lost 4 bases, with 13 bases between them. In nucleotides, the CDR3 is TGTGCCTGGAGTGGGAGGGGCGAAATCTATGGCTACACCTTC. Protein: CAWSGRGEIYGYTF.

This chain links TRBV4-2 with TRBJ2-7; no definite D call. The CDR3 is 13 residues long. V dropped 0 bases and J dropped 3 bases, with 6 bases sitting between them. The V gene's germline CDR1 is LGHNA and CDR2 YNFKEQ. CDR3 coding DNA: TGTGCCAGCAGCCAAGAAACTCACTACGAGCAGTACTTC. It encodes CASSQETHYEQYF.

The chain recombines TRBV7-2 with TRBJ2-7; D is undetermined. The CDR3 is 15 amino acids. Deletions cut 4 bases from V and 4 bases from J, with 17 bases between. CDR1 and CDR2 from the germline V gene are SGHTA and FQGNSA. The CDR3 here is CASSYARDRSYEQYF. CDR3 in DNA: TGTGCCAGCAGCTACGCCCGAGACCGATCTTACGAGCAGTACTTC.

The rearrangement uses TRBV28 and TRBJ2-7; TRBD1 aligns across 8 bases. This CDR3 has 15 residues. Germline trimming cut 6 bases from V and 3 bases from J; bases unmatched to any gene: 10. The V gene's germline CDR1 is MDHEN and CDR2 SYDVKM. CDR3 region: CASSYGQGPFYEQYF. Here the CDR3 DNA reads TGTGCCAGCAGCTACGGACAGGGTCCTTTCTACGAGCAGTACTTC.

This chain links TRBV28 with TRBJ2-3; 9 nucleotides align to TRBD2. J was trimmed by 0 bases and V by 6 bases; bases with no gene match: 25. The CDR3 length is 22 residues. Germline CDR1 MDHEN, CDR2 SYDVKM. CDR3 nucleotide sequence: TGTGCCAGCAGCCTTACATCACCGGGACTAGCTAAGTTCACCTCCAGCACAGATACGCAGTATTTT. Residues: CASSLTSPGLAKFTSSTDTQYF.

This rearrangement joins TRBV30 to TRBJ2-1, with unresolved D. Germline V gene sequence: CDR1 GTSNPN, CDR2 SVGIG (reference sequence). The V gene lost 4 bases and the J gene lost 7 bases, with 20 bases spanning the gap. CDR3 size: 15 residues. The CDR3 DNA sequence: TGTGCCTGGATTTTGGTGCTAGGTCGTCGGAATGAGCAGTTCTTC. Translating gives CAWILVLGRRNEQFF.